These 8 T cell receptor beta chains were sequenced from one sample in a study of vaccination and CD4 T cells after COVID-19. Their antigens remain unidentified. The Oncomine TCR Beta short-read assay was applied to DNA of cultured CD4+ T cells. TCRdb re-called the PCR reads with MiXCR, one entry per CDR3 protein. The top ten clones hold about three fifths of a sample with 2,500 to 3,500 distinct CDR3 sequences, 25% to 30% of them seen once. This sample's treatment: approximately nine-day PBMC culture with coronavirus spike peptide pools or control peptides (ViraFEST assay). An unexposed donor provided the CD4+ T cells, which were collected before the COVID-19 pandemic (2011-2018). Input material: CD4+ T cells from blood, cultured in vitro. These receptor sequences come from a human donor in good health.

This clonotype came up a few times. The chain joins TRBV19 to TRBJ2-5; TRBD1 matches at 9 bases. Germline CDR1 is LNHDA and CDR2 is SQIVND (reference sequence). CDR3 size: 16 residues. Unmatched junction bases numbered 12, after V lost 6 bases and J lost 4 bases. The DNA of the CDR3 is TGTGCCAGTAGCTCCGACAGGGGGGTCGAGAGAGAGACCCAGTACTTC. It yields the protein CASSSDRGVERETQYF.

This clonotype was observed a few times. The chain combines TRBV24-1 with TRBJ2-5; 9 bases map to TRBD2. CDR3 size: 17 residues. V gave up 2 bases and J gave up 1 base; unmatched junction bases: 7. Germline lookup yields CDR1 KGHDR and CDR2 SFDVKD. CDR3 loop: CATSDYGSSGAQETQYF. In nucleotides, the CDR3 is TGTGCCACCAGTGATTACGGTTCTAGCGGGGCCCAAGAGACCCAGTACTTC.

The rearrangement links TRBV20-1 to TRBJ2-5, with TRBD2 matching 14 bases. V lost 5 bases to trimming and J lost 2 bases; unmatched junction nucleotides: 10. Germline CDR1 reads DFQATT; CDR2 reads SNEGSKA (reference sequence). The CDR3 has 17 amino acids. The CDR3: CSAQDGTSGGKQETQYF. DNA for the CDR3: TGCAGTGCTCAAGATGGGACTAGCGGGGGAAAACAAGAGACCCAGTACTTC.

This chain uses TRBV2 with TRBJ2-7; D is unclear. There are 15 residues in the CDR3. Germline V gives CDR1 SNHLY, CDR2 FYNNEI. The V end was cut by 6 bases, the J end by 3 bases, with 18 bases between. The CDR3 sequence: CASSMGRAGGYEQYF. CDR3 DNA sequence: TGTGCCAGCAGCATGGGCCGGGCAGGTGGCTACGAGCAGTACTTC.

This chain links TRBV20-1 with TRBJ1-2; tentatively, D is TRBD1 (5 bases). Germline-derived CDR1 and CDR2 are DFQATT and SNEGSKA (reference sequence). V shed 7 bases and J shed 7 bases, with 7 bases lying between them. CDR3 length equals 9 residues. CDR3 region: CSGGGGYTF. DNA for the CDR3: TGCAGTGGGGGGGGTGGCTACACCTTC.

This chain links TRBV2 with TRBJ1-6; D gene ambiguous. The V end lost 7 bases, the J end lost 5 bases, and 15 bases lay between the germline ends. CDR3 size: 15 residues. Germline assignment: CDR1 SNHLY and CDR2 FYNNEI. The CDR3 sequence is CASKKLWADNSPLHF. The CDR3 DNA reads as TGTGCCAGCAAAAAACTCTGGGCTGATAATTCACCCCTCCACTTT.

A few counts support this clonotype. The chain recombines TRBV20-1 with TRBJ1-5; TRBD1 matches 7 bases. The CDR3 loop spans 13 amino acids. Trimming removed 2 bases from V and 7 bases from J; junction bases left unmatched: 5. Germline V gene lookup returns CDR1 DFQATT and CDR2 SNEGSKA (reference sequence). CDR3 residues: CSARIQGNQPQHF. Written as DNA, the CDR3 is TGCAGTGCTAGAATACAGGGGAACCAGCCCCAGCATTTT.

The rearrangement links TRBV5-4 to TRBJ1-1; D is uncertain. CDR1 and CDR2 (germline): SGHNT, YYREEE (reference sequence). The length of the CDR3 is 14 residues. V lost 1 base, J lost 0 bases, and 7 bases lay in between. DNA for the CDR3: TGTGCCAGCAGCTTGCAGGCAGTGAACACTGAAGCTTTCTTT. Translation gives CASSLQAVNTEAFF.